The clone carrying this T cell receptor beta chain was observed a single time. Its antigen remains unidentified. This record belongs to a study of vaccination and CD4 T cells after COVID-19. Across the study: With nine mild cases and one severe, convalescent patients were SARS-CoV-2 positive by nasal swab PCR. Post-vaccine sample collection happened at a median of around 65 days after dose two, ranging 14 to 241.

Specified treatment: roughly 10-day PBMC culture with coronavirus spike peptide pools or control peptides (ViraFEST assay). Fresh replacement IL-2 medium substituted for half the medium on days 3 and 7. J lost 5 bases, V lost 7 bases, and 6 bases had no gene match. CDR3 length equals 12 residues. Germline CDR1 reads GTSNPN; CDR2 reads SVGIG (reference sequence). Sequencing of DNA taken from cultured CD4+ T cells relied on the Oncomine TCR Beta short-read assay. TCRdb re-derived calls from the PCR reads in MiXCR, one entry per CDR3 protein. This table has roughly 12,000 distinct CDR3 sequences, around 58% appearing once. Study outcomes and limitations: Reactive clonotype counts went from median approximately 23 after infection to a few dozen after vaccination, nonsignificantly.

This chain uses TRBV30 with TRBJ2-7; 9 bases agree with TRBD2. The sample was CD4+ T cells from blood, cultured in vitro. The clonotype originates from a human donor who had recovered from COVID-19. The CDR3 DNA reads TGTGCCTTATCTAGCGGGACCCACGAGCAGTACTTC. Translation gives CALSSGTHEQYF.